This TCR beta chain derives from a study of PD-1 blockade in classical Hodgkin lymphoma. Between the trimmed V and J ends, which lost 6 bases and 0 bases, there was a span of 9 bases. Germline assignment: CDR1 MGHDK and CDR2 SYGVNS. This CDR3 comprises 14 residues. All the patients suffered relapse after autologous stem cell transplantation, and brentuximab vedotin exposure differed. TCRdb's copy holds only in-frame clones and misses some; the assay was immunoSEQ multiplex PCR. The top ten clones hold around 13% of a sample with approximately 60,000 clones, approximately 89% of them seen once. This chain connects TRBV25-1 to TRBJ1-3; D is unclear. The receptor was derived from a human donor with classical Hodgkin lymphoma. The sample in question was peripheral blood mononuclear cells (PBMCs), obtained at baseline. The CDR3 DNA is TGTGCCAGCAGCCCCGGGATCTCTGGAAACACCATATATTTT. It encodes CASSPGISGNTIYF.